One sample yielded the 25 T cell receptor beta chains listed below, sequenced in a study of shared clonotypes between healthy human individuals. Sequencing was performed with immunoSEQ multiplex PCR; in TCRdb, only in-frame clones are kept and a portion is missing. The top ten hold about 0.067% of the sample, which has approximately 530,000 clones, roughly 95% seen once. The sequenced sample consisted of naive CD4+ T cells sorted from blood. Stated subset: CD45RA+ positively selected. The origin of the receptors is a woman in her twenties or thirties in good health.

The chain is built from TRBV10-3 and TRBJ2-3; D uncertain. V shed 0 bases and J shed 0 bases, with 7 bases lying between them. Germline assignment: CDR1 ENHRY and CDR2 SYGVKD. The CDR3 has 15 residues. The CDR3 loop reads CAISESLSSTDTQYF. CDR3 nucleotide sequence: TGTGCCATCAGTGAGTCTTTATCTAGCACAGATACGCAGTATTTT.

The chain joins TRBV2 to TRBJ2-5; 11 bases line up with TRBD2. V shed 7 bases and J 4 bases; nucleotides not matched to a gene: 11. The germline gives CDR1 SNHLY, CDR2 FYNNEI. CDR3 length equals 16 residues. In DNA form, the CDR3 reads TGTGCCAGCAATCAAATGGGTAGCGGGAGGGGAGAGACCCAGTACTTC. This translates into CASNQMGSGRGETQYF.

This clone has a single count. The CDR3 sequence: CASSLTGQDNSPLHF. The CDR3 bases are TGTGCCAGCAGCTTAACGGGACAGGATAATTCACCCCTCCACTTT. J is TRBJ1-6 and V is TRBV7-3; 8 bases match TRBD1. The CDR3 runs 15 residues. With V trimmed by 0 bases and J by 5 bases, 0 bases remained unmatched. Per the germline V gene, CDR1 is SGHTA and CDR2 is FQGTGA.

The V call is TRBV29-1, the J call TRBJ2-7; the D is unclear. V shed 4 bases and J shed 7 bases, with 14 bases lying between them. CDR1 is SQVTM, CDR2 ANQGSEA, per germline. The CDR3 loop spans 12 amino acids. The CDR3 spells CSVVWRMGEQYF. DNA for the CDR3: TGCAGCGTTGTGTGGCGTATGGGGGAGCAGTACTTC.

This clone was recorded once. This sequence joins TRBV28 and TRBJ2-2; no definite D call. Germline V gives CDR1 MDHEN, CDR2 SYDVKM. CDR3 length equals 11 residues. V was shortened by 6 bases and J by 8 bases, with 7 bases between the two germline ends. CDR3 protein: CASRAQGELFF. The DNA of the CDR3 is TGTGCCAGCAGGGCCCAGGGGGAGCTGTTTTTT.

The chain links TRBV11-1 to TRBJ2-7, with 10 nucleotides matching TRBD1. The junction had 6 bases not matched to a gene; V was cut back by 5 bases and J by 8 bases. Germline lookup yields CDR1 SGHAT and CDR2 FQDESV (reference sequence). CDR3 length equals 13 residues. The DNA for the CDR3 is TGTGCCAGCAGCGAGGGACAGGGGCAAAAGCAGTACTTC. Translating it yields CASSEGQGQKQYF.

The chain links TRBV9 to TRBJ1-4, with D hard to call. The V end was cut by 4 bases, the J end by 4 bases, with 17 bases between. CDR1 SGDLS and CDR2 YYNGEE come from the germline V gene. The CDR3 sequence is 16 residues long. CDR3 loop: CASSSTTDLNNEKLFF. For the CDR3, the DNA is TGTGCCAGCAGCTCAACCACGGACCTTAATAATGAAAAACTGTTTTTT.

This clone is a singleton in its sample. The chain combines TRBV9 with TRBJ2-2; 7 bases match TRBD1. The CDR3 loop spans 16 amino acids. CDR1 SGDLS and CDR2 YYNGEE come from the germline V gene. V shed 4 bases and J 6 bases; nucleotides not matched to a gene: 12. The CDR3 is CASSLRQGGSAGELFF. Written as DNA, the CDR3 is TGTGCCAGCAGCCTCCGACAGGGTGGGTCTGCCGGGGAGCTGTTTTTT.

The CDR3 nucleotides read TGTGCCAGTATCGGGCGGGGGGAGCTTCGGTACAATGAGCAGTTCTTC. Its translation is CASIGRGELRYNEQFF. The chain recombines TRBV28 with TRBJ2-1; 8 bases fit TRBD2. The junction had 14 bases not matched to a gene; V was cut back by 9 bases and J by 4 bases. Germline CDR1 and CDR2: MDHEN and SYDVKM. The CDR3 is 16 residues long.

J is TRBJ2-7 and V is TRBV5-4; D possibly corresponds to TRBD2 (5 bases). The germline gives CDR1 SGHNT, CDR2 YYREEE (reference sequence). Trimming removed 4 bases at V and 0 bases at J, with 20 bases between. The CDR3 has 17 amino acids. The CDR3 nucleotides are TGTGCCAGCAGCCAAAGAGTTAGACGGGAACGCTCCTACGAGCAGTACTTC. It yields the protein CASSQRVRRERSYEQYF.

This clone has only a few counts. The V and J genes are TRBV18 and TRBJ2-7; 14 nucleotides agree with TRBD2. Per the germline V gene, CDR1 is KGHSH and CDR2 is LQKENI. The trim removed 3 bases at V and 6 bases at J, leaving 7 bases unmatched. The CDR3 is 16 residues long. CDR3 coding DNA: TGTGCCAGCTCACCGGAGGGACTAGCGGGAGCCTCCGAGCAGTACTTC. Translated: CASSPEGLAGASEQYF. Together with reference TRBV18 and TRBJ2-7, the CDR3 gives the full variable domain: NAGVMQNPRHLVRRRGQEARLRCSPMKGHSHVYWYRQLPEEGLKFMVYLQKENIIDESGMPKERFSAEFPKEGPSILRIQQVVRGDSAAYFCASSPEGLAGASEQYFGPGTRLTVT.

The rearrangement joins TRBV7-2 to TRBJ2-3; 10 bases map to TRBD2. V lost 5 bases, J lost 8 bases, and 10 bases stayed unmatched. Germline CDR1 SGHTA, CDR2 FQGNSA. This CDR3 comprises 15 residues. CDR3 protein: CASSPEGSGRFTQYF. The CDR3 DNA follows: TGTGCCAGCAGCCCCGAGGGTAGCGGGAGGTTTACGCAGTATTTT.

The V gene is TRBV6-5, the J gene TRBJ2-7, with 7 bases lining up with TRBD1. Germline CDR1 MNHEY, CDR2 SVGAGI. The CDR3 consists of 15 residues. The ends lost 0 bases at V and 3 bases at J; junction bases unmatched: 5. CDR3 DNA: TGTGCCAGCAGTTACTCGAACAGGGGCCGCTACGAGCAGTACTTC. Translating gives CASSYSNRGRYEQYF.

The rearrangement links TRBV11-2 to TRBJ1-5; D gene ambiguous. V shed 0 bases and J shed 5 bases, with 8 bases lying between them. CDR3 size: 14 residues. The germline CDR1 and CDR2 sequences are SGHAT and FQNNGV. CDR3 region: CASSLEGSYQPQHF. The CDR3 nucleotides read TGTGCCAGCAGCTTAGAGGGGTCGTATCAGCCCCAGCATTTT.

The CDR3 nucleotides are TGTGCCAGCAGCTCCCGGTCATGGTACGAGCAGTACTTC. It is translated as CASSSRSWYEQYF. The rearrangement links TRBV7-2 to TRBJ2-7; D remains unclear. V lost 4 bases to trimming and J lost 4 bases, with 11 bases between them. The CDR3 loop spans 13 amino acids. Germline CDR1 and CDR2: SGHTA and FQGNSA.

The CDR3 sequence is CAWSVTGHNSPLHF. DNA for the CDR3: TGTGCCTGGAGTGTAACTGGGCACAATTCACCCCTCCACTTT. The chain joins TRBV30 to TRBJ1-6; no clear D gene. V lost 0 bases and J 7 bases, leaving 10 bases between the germline ends. Germline CDR1 GTSNPN, CDR2 SVGIG (reference sequence). The CDR3 runs to 14 residues.

This chain links TRBV19 with TRBJ2-1, with 10 bases that match TRBD2. The V and J ends lost 5 bases and 10 bases, in that order; junction bases with no gene match: 2. Germline V gene data show CDR1 as LNHDA and CDR2 as SQIVND (reference sequence). The CDR3 consists of 12 residues. CDR3 bases: TGTGCCAGTAGTGTTAGCGGGAGGGAGCAGTTCTTC. This translates into CASSVSGREQFF.

The chain has TRBV19 and TRBJ2-5, with 7 bases fitting TRBD1. The DNA end is more similar to TRBJ2-7, so the J call may be wrong. The germline V gene has CDR1 LNHDA and CDR2 SQIVND (reference sequence). This CDR3 comprises 14 residues. The CDR3 DNA follows: TGTGCCAGTAGTATAACCGGGACAGCCTACGAGCAGTACTTC. The encoded protein is CASSITGTAYEQYF.

This chain joins TRBV28 and TRBJ1-5, with D possibly matching TRBD1 (6 bases). Germline CDR1 MDHEN, CDR2 SYDVKM. This CDR3 is built from 14 residues. V lost 6 bases to trimming and J lost 3 bases, with 12 bases between them. CDR3: CASRLGGHNQPQHF. The DNA of the CDR3 is TGTGCCAGCAGACTAGGGGGACACAATCAGCCCCAGCATTTT.

As DNA, the CDR3 is TGTGCCAGCAGAGGGACAGGGAACACTGAAGCTTTCTTT. Amino acid sequence: CASRGTGNTEAFF. The chain joins TRBV6-4 to TRBJ1-1, with 8 nucleotides matching TRBD1. The CDR3 is 13 amino acids. The V gene end was trimmed by 6 bases and the J gene end by 1 base; junction bases not matched to a gene: 1. CDR1 and CDR2 (germline): MRHNA, SNTAGT.

The rearrangement uses TRBV28 and TRBJ2-7, with 8 bases fitting TRBD2. The V segment lost 4 bases and the J segment 0 bases; nucleotides outside the gene matches: 5. This CDR3 contains 15 residues. CDR1 MDHEN and CDR2 SYDVKM come from the germline V gene. The CDR3 sequence is CASSSGGINSYEQYF. The CDR3 region has the DNA TGTGCCAGCAGTTCGGGAGGGATCAACTCCTACGAGCAGTACTTC.

The CDR3 DNA is TGTGCCAGCAGTTTGACGAGGGGGCTCCCAGATACGCAGTATTTT. It encodes CASSLTRGLPDTQYF. The V call is TRBV28, the J call TRBJ2-3; TRBD1 matches at 7 bases. The CDR3 length is 15 residues. Germline CDR1 is MDHEN and CDR2 is SYDVKM. The J segment lost 4 bases and the V segment lost 3 bases, leaving 7 bases of the junction unmatched.

CDR3 DNA: TGTGCCAGCTCACCGGGAGGCTTTTATAGCAATCAGCCCCAGCATTTT. This sequence encodes CASSPGGFYSNQPQHF. The V call is TRBV18, the J call TRBJ1-5; D ambiguous. The CDR3 runs 16 residues. V lost 3 bases and J lost 0, with 12 bases in between. Germline CDR1 and CDR2: KGHSH and LQKENI.

V and J are TRBV28 and TRBJ2-1, with 9 bases aligning to TRBD2. The V segment lost 6 bases and the J segment 9 bases; nucleotides outside the gene matches: 9. The germline V gene has CDR1 MDHEN and CDR2 SYDVKM. The CDR3 is made up of 14 amino acids. CDR3: CASRRTLAGTEQFF. The CDR3 DNA reads TGTGCCAGCAGACGAACTCTAGCGGGAACTGAGCAGTTCTTC.

The chain joins TRBV18 to TRBJ1-5, with unresolved D. CDR1 is KGHSH, CDR2 LQKENI, per germline. V lost 4 bases to trimming and J lost 6 bases, with 10 bases between them. This CDR3 contains 13 residues. The CDR3 loop reads CASSQTGSQPQHF. Written as DNA, the CDR3 is TGTGCCAGCTCACAAACCGGGTCTCAGCCCCAGCATTTT.